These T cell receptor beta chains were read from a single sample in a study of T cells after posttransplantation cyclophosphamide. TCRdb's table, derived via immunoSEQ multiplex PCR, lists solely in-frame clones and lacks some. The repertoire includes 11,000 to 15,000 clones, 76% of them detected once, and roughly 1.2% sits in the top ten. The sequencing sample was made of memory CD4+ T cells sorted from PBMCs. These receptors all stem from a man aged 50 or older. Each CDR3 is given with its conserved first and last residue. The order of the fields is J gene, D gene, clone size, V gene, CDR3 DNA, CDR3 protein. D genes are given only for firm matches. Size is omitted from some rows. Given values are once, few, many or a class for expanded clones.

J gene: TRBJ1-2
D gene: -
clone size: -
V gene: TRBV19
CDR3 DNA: TGTGCCAGTAGTATAAGAGGGCAAGGGTTCTATGGCTACACCTTC
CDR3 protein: CASSIRGQGFYGYTF

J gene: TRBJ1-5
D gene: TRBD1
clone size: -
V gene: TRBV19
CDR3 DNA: TGTGCCAGTTCCGGGACAGGTGATAATCAGCCCCAGCATTTT
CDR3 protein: CASSGTGDNQPQHF

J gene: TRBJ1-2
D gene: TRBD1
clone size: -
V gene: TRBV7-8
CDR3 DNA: TGTGCCAGCAGCTTGAGGAGGACAGGGGGCGCCCCCTATGGCTACACCTTC
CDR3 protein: CASSLRRTGGAPYGYTF

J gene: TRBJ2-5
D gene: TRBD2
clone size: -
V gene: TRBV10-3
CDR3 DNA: TGTGCCATCAGTCGAGCGGGGGGTCAAGAGACCCAGTACTTC
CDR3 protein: CAISRAGGQETQYF

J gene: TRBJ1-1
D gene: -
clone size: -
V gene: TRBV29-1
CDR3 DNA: TGCAGCTTCGGGGAGGTAAACACTGAAGCTTTCTTT
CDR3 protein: CSFGEVNTEAFF

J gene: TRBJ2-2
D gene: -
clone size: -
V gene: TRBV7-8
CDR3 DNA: TGTGCCAGCAGCACCCGGCTAGCGAACACCGGGGAGCTGTTTTTT
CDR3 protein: CASSTRLANTGELFF

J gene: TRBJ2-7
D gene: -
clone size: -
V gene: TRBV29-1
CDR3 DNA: TGCAGCGTTGAGCGGGCCTACGAGCAGTACTTC
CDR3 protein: CSVERAYEQYF

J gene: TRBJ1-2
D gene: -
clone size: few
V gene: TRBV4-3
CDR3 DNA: TGCGCCAGCAGCCAAGGGGCCGGGGTGGTAGATGGCTACACCTTC
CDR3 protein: CASSQGAGVVDGYTF

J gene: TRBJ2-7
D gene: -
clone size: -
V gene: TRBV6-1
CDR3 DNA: TGTGCCAGCGCGGGGTTCCGTAACTACGAGCAGTACTTC
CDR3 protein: CASAGFRNYEQYF

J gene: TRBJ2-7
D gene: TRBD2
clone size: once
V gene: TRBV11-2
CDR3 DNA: TGTGCCAGCAGCTTAGAGCGGGGGGGGTACGAGCAGTACTTC
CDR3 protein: CASSLERGGYEQYF

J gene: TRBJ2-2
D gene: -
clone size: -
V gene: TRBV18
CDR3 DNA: TGTGCCAGCTCACCACGTGTCACGGGGAACACCGGGGAGCTGTTTTTT
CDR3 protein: CASSPRVTGNTGELFF

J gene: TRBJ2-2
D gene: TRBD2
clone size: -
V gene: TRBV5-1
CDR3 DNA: TGCGCCAGCAGTCGGTTAGCGGGAGCCCCAGTCACCGGGGAGCTGTTTTTT
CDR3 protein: CASSRLAGAPVTGELFF

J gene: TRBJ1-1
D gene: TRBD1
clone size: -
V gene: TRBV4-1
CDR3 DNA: TGCGCCAGCAGCTGGGGACAGGGATTGAACACTGAAGCTTTCTTT
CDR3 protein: CASSWGQGLNTEAFF

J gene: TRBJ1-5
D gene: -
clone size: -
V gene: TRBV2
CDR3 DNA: TGTGCCAGCTTGAGGGACACAAATCAGCCCCAGCATTTT
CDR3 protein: CASLRDTNQPQHF

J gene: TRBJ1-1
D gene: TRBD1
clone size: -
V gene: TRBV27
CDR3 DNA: TGTGCCAGCAGTTTCTCCCTGGGGGAGGGACAGGGGGAAGGCACTGAAGCTTTCTTT
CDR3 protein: CASSFSLGEGQGEGTEAFF

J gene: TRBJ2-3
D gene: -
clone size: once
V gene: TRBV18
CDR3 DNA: TGTGCCAGCTCACCCTCCACAGGTTCAGATACGCAGTATTTT
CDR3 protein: CASSPSTGSDTQYF

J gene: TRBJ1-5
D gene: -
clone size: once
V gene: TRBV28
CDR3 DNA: TGTGCCAGCAGAGGTCCAGGGATAGGCAATCAGCCCCAGCATTTT
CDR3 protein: CASRGPGIGNQPQHF

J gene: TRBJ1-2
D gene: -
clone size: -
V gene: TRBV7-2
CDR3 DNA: TGTGCCAGCAGCTTAGGGGTAGGGAGTGACTATGGCTACACCTTC
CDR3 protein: CASSLGVGSDYGYTF

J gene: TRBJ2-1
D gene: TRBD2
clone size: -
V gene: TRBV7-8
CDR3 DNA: TGTGCCAGCAGCACGATGGCGGGACTAGCGAGCAATGAGCAGTTCTTC
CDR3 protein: CASSTMAGLASNEQFF

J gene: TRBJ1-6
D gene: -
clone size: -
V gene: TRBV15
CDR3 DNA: TGTGCCACCAGCAGTAGCAGCCGTAGGGGTTCACCCCTCCACTTT
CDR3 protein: CATSSSSRRGSPLHF

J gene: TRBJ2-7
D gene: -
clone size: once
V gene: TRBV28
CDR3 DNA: TGTGCCAGCGGCCTAAACCGACCGGGGTTCTACGAGCAGTACTTC
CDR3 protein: CASGLNRPGFYEQYF

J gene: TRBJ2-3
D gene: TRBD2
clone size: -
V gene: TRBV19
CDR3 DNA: TGTGCCAGTAGTCTAGCGGGAAGCACAGATACGCAGTATTTT
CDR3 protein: CASSLAGSTDTQYF

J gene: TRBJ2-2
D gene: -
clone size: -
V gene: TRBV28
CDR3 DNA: TGTGCCAGCAGTTTAATTCGTTTCCAGGGGAAAGCCGGGGAGCTGTTTTTT
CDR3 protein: CASSLIRFQGKAGELFF

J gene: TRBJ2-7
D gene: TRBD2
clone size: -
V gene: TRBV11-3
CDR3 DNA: TGTGCCAGCAGCCGGACTAGCGAGCAGTACTTC
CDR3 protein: CASSRTSEQYF

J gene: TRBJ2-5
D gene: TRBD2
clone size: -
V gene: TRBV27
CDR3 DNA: TGTGCCAGCAGTCCCAGACTAGCGGGGTTCCAAGAGACCCAGTACTTC
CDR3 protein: CASSPRLAGFQETQYF

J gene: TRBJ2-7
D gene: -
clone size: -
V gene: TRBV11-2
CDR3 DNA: TGTGCCAGCAGAACCTTGGTCGGCTACGAGCAGTACTTC
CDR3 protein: CASRTLVGYEQYF

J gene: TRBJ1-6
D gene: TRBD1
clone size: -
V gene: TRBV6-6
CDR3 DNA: TGTGCCAGCAGAGATACAGGGGGCATCGGTTCACCCCTCCACTTT
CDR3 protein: CASRDTGGIGSPLHF

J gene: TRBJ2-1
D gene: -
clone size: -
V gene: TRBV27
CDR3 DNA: TGTGCCAGCAGTTTACAAGGGGGTCAGGCCCGGTTCTTC
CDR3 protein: CASSLQGGQARFF

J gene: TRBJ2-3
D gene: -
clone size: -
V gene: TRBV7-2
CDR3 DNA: TGTGCCAGCAGCTCTGCAGATACGCAGTATTTT
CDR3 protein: CASSSADTQYF

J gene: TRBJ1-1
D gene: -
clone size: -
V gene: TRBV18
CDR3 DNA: TGTACCAGCTCGCACAGGAACACTGAAGCTTTCTTT
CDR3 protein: CTSSHRNTEAFF

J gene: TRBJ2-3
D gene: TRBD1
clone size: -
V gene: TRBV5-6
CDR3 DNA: TGTGCCAGCAGCCATCGTGGACAGGATCACACAGATACGCAGTATTTT
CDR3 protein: CASSHRGQDHTDTQYF

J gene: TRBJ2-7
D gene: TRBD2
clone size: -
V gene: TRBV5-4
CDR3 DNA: TGTGCCAGCAGCCCTAGCGGGGGAAGGTACGAGCAGTACTTC
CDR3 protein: CASSPSGGRYEQYF

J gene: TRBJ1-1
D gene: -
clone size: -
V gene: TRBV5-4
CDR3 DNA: TGTGCCAGCAGACCTACAGCAGGGCGGAACACTGAAGCTTTCTTT
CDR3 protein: CASRPTAGRNTEAFF

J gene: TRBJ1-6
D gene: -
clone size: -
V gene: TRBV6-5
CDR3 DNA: TGTGCCAGCAGTCCTCCTGGCTCACCCCTCCACTTT
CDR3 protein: CASSPPGSPLHF

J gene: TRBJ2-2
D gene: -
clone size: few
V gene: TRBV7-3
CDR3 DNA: TGTGCCAGCAGCTTATCTACCGGGGAGCTGTTTTTT
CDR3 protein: CASSLSTGELFF

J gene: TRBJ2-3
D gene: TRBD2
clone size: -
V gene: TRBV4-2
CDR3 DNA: TGTGCCAGCAGCCAAGCTTTGGGGGGGGGTAGCACAGATACGCAGTATTTT
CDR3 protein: CASSQALGGGSTDTQYF

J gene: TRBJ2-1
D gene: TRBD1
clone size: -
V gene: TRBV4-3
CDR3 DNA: TGCGCCAGCAGCCAAAAACAGGGGCCTACCTACAATGAGCAGTTCTTC
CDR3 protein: CASSQKQGPTYNEQFF

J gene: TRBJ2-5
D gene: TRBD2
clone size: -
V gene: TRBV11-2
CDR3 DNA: TGTGCCAGCAGCTTCTGGTCTAGCGGCCAAGAGACCCAGTACTTC
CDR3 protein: CASSFWSSGQETQYF